The clone carrying this T cell receptor (beta chain) was counted only a few times. Its antigen is undetermined. The data belong to a study of T-cell memory formation after mild COVID-19. Study results and limitations: Clones that contracted from day 15 to 85 had balanced CD4/CD8; later expanders were CD4+ biased.

Libraries for TCRalpha and TCRbeta carried sample barcodes and unique molecular identifiers via 5'RACE. Each CDR3 protein is one row after TCRdb ran MiXCR on the 5' RACE reads. Of 350,000 to 500,000 distinct CDR3 sequences listed, around a quarter are singletons. The V end lost 2 bases, the J end lost 4 bases, and 14 bases lay between the germline ends. Germline V CDR1 and CDR2: MNHEY, SVGEGT. This CDR3 comprises 15 residues. Source material: PBMCs or a T cell subset sorted from them (not recorded which). This rearrangement joins TRBV6-2 or TRBV6-3 to TRBJ2-5, with a possible D match to TRBD2 (6 bases). The clonotype originates from an adult woman who had mild COVID-19 (a few samples of this study predate the infection). Cell type and time point are not known. In DNA, the CDR3 is TGTGCCAGCAGTTACGTCGGGAGTCGTAGAGAGACCCAGTACTTC. This codes for CASSYVGSRRETQYF.